Sequencing of this T cell receptor (beta chain) was carried out in a study of shared clonotypes between healthy human individuals (dated by TCRdb to 2018 to 2020). For the study in its entirety: A couple of women and three men aged 18 to 49 years were included in the cohort. For each donor, three plates each were used for CD4 naive and CD4 memory, two plates were used for CD8 naive, and one plate was used for CD8 memory. To estimate repertoire size and how much clonotype sharing occurs between individuals, the study deeply sequenced the blood TCR repertoires of roughly 5 healthy adults. Libraries were prepared and TCR repertoires were sequenced by different laboratories using diverse techniques, in order to increase sequencing depth and limit assay-specific biases. Between about 0.85 and 8.9 billion PBMCs per donor were obtained by leukapheresis. Findings and caveats that apply to the study as a whole: Higher generation probabilities were observed for clonotypes shared by all four sorted-subset donors than for non-shared clonotypes. Only blood was sampled, and tissue TCR repertoires likely differ from those in blood. Estimated clonotype richness was generally larger for naive than for memory subsets. Even with the large sequencing depth, rarefaction of the sorted-subset datasets indicated that sequencing was incomplete. Because the study included a small number of donors, the genetic and exposure-history diversity represented was limited. Based on pairwise subsampling, the degree of clonotype sharing among donors was expected to be affected by sequencing depth. Across several donors, 4.5% to 6.5% of naive CD4, roughly 3.3% of naive CD8, around 2.5% of memory CD4, and approximately 0.42% of memory CD8 clonotypes were shared.

From its cysteine to its phenylalanine, the CDR3 spans 16 amino acids. Of the read, only the CDR3 DNA is kept; its 48 bases are in frame from base 1. Germline trimming amounts to 4 bases on V and 5 bases on J, with 12 as the count of junction bases outside the gene matches. The germline V gene specifies SGDLS as CDR1 and YYNGEE as CDR2. The donors were healthy, HIV-negative adults with no recently reported acute infections or vaccinations. All donors were Caucasian adults living in Nashville, Tennessee, USA. CD4+ T cells were enriched through magnetic negative selection, after which naive cells were positively selected on CD45RA and the remaining negative fraction served as the memory subset. Blood was collected by leukapheresis, and PBMCs were isolated by Ficoll-Histopaque density gradient centrifugation and then cryopreserved in liquid nitrogen vapor phase. Purity and quantity of every magnetically sorted T cell population were checked by analytical flow cytometry. From each sorted fraction, genomic DNA was isolated and quantified by UV absorbance on a Nanodrop 2000c.

About this clone itself: What antigen it recognizes has not been identified. No much larger clonotype is one base removed from it; base qualities were not supplied.

Using the deep immunoSEQ assay, TCR CDR3 regions were amplified from genomic DNA by multiplex PCR. For each cell subset, the extracted genomic DNA was distributed evenly across all wells of several immunoSEQ 96-well plates, and each plate served as one replicate. Each replicate PCR for sorted subsets received about 200 ng genomic DNA, equal to tens of thousands of T cell genomes. Purified libraries were quantified with a Qubit 3.0 fluorometer, sized on a Bioanalyzer 2100, and re-quantified with the KAPA Library Quantification kit. Every immunoSEQ 96-well plate was sequenced on a dedicated single-read 150-cycle Illumina NextSeq 550 flow cell. On the study's bioinformatics: Because the immunoSEQ output held only junctional sequences and lacked quality scores, the filtering could not match the filtering applied to full-length reads. Sequences were annotated with PyIR, a Python wrapper for IgBLAST v1.9, and V/J genes and CDR3 were assigned using IMGT germline references. Reads were removed for weak V/J assignments (E-value above 1e-6), missing CDR3, stop codons, out-of-frame junctions, or ambiguous translated residues. V3J clonotypes were defined as sequences sharing an identical inferred V gene, J gene, and CDR3 amino acid sequence. Percentage overlap between repertoires was calculated by dividing the number of shared unique clonotypes by the size of the smaller repertoire. Richness of each repertoire was evaluated using RTK rarefaction, the Chao1 estimator, and Recon v2.1 estimates of unobserved clonotypes. Generation probabilities were computed with OLGA for all TCRbeta clonotypes obtained by the gDNA method from a few donors. As stored in TCRdb, this immuneACCESS dataset retains in-frame rearrangements with V and J assigned. A fraction of the clones does not appear; measured against another copy, unresolved V genes explain less than half of the discrepancy, and the remainder lacks a known reason. D and trimming were read from the DNA, whereas the V and J calls and clone size are those reported in that table. The sample yields under 2.5 million clones; 85% to 95% were counted once. Of the sample, 0.37% is held by the ten largest clones.

Sequencing was done on a sample of naive CD4+ T cells from PBMCs. The sample's cell subset or site label is to be understood as: CD45RA+ positively selected. This receptor was taken from a young man in good health. Some clones in this sample may be carry-over from other donors' samples. The rearrangement combines TRBV9 with TRBJ2-5, with 9 bases in between that match TRBD1. The sequence in DNA is TGTGCCAGCAGCACCCGTACAGGGGGCATTGGCGAGACCCAGTACTTC. It is translated as CASSTRTGGIGETQYF.